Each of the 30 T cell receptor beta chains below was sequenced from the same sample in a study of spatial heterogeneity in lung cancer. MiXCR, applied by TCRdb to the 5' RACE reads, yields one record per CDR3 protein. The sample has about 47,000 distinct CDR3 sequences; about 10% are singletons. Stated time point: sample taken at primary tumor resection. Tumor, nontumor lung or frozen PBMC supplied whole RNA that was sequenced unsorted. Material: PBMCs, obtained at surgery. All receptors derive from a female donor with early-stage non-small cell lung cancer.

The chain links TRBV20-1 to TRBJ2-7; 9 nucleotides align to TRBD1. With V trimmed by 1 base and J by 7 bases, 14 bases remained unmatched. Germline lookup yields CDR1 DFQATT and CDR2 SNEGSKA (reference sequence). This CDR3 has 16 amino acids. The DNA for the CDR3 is TGCAGTGCTAGAGCACCATCGACAGGGGGGAGGAATGAGCAGTACTTC. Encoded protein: CSARAPSTGGRNEQYF.

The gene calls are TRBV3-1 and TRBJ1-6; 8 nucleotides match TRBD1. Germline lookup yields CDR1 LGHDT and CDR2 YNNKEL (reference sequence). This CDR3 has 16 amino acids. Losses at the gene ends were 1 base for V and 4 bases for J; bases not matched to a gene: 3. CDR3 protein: CASSQANRGYNSPLHF. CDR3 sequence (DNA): TGTGCCAGCAGCCAAGCTAACAGGGGGTATAATTCACCCCTCCACTTT.

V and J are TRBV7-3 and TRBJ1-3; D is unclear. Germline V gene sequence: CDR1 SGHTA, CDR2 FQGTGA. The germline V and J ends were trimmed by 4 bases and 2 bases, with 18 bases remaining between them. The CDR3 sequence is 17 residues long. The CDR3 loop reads CASSSCTPGHPGNTIYF. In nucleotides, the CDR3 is TGTGCCAGCAGCTCCTGCACACCCGGCCACCCTGGAAACACCATATATTTT.

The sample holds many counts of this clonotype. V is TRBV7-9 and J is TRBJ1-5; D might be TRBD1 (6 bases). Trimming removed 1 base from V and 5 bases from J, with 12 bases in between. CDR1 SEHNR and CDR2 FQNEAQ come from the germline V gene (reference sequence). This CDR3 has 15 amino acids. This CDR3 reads CASSLGGGPYQPQHF. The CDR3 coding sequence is TGTGCCAGCAGCTTAGGAGGGGGGCCTTATCAGCCCCAGCATTTT.

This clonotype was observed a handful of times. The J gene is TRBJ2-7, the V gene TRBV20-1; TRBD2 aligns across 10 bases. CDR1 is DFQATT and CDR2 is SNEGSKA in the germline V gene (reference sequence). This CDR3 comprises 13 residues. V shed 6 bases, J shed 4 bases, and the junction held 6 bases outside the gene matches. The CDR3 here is CSARTSGLYEQYF. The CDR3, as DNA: TGCAGTGCCCGGACTAGCGGACTATACGAGCAGTACTTC.

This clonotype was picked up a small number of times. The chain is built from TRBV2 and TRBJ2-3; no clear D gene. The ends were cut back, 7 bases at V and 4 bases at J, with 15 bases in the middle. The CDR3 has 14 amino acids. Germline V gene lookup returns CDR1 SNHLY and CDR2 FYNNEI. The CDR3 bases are TGTGCCAGCACCCTTGAGTTGGGTGCAGATACGCAGTATTTT. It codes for CASTLELGADTQYF.

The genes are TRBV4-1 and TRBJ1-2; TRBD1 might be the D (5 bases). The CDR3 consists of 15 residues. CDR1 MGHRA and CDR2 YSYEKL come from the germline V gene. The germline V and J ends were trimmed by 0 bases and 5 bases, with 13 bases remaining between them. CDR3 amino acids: CASSQDIQDIYGYTF. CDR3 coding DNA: TGCGCCAGCAGCCAAGATATACAGGATATATATGGCTACACCTTC.

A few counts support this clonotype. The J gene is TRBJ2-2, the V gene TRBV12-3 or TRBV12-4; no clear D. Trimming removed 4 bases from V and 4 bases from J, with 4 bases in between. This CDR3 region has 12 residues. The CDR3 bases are TGTGCCAGCAGTTACCCCACCGGGGAGCTGTTTTTT. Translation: CASSYPTGELFF.

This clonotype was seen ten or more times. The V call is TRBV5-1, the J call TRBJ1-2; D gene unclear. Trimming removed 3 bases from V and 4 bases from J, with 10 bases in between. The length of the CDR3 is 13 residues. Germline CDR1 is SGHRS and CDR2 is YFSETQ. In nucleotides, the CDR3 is TGCGCCAGCAGCTCAACTGGGAGCTATGGCTACACCTTC. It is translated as CASSSTGSYGYTF.

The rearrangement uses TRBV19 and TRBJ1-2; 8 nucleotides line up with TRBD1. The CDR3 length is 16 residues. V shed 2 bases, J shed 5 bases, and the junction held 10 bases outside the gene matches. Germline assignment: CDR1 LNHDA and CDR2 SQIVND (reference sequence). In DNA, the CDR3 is TGTGCCAGTAGTATACCTAGGACAGGGAACGTTTATGGCTACACCTTC. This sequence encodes CASSIPRTGNVYGYTF. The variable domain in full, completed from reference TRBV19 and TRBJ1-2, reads DGGITQSPKYLFRKEGQNVTLSCEQNLNHDAMYWYRQDPGQGLRLIYYSQIVNDFQKGDIAEGYSVSREKKESFPLTVTSAQKNPTAFYLCASSIPRTGNVYGYTFGSGTRLTVV.

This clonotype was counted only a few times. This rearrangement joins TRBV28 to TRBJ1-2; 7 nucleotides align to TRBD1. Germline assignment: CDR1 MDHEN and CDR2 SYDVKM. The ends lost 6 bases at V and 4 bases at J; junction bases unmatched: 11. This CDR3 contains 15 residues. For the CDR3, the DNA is TGTGCCAGCAGGGGGGGGACAGCCGGGGGCTATGGCTACACCTTC. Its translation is CASRGGTAGGYGYTF.

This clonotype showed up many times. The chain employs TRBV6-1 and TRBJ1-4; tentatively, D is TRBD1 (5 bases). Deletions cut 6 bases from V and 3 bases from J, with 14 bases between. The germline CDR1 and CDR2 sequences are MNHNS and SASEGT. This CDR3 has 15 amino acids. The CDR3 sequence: CASRATGGANEKLFF. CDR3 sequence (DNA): TGTGCCAGCAGGGCCACGGGGGGTGCTAATGAAAAACTGTTTTTT.

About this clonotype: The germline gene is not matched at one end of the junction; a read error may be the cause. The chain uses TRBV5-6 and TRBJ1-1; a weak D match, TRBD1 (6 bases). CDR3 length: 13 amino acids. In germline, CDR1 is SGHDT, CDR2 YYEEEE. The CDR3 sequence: CSSADRMNTEAFF. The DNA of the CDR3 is TGTTCCAGTGCAGACAGGATGAACACTGAAGCTTTCTTT.

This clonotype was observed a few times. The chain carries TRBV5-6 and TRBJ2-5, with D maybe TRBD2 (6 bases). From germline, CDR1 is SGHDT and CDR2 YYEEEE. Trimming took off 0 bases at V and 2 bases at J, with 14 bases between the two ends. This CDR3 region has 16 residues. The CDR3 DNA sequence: TGTGCCAGCAGCTTGGGGGGCCGGGGGAGTCAAGAGACCCAGTACTTC. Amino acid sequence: CASSLGGRGSQETQYF.

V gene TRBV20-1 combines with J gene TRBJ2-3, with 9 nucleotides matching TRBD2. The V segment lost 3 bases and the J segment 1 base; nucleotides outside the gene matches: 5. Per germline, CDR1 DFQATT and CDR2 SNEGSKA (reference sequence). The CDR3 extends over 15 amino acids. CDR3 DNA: TGCAGTGCTAGTGGGGCGGGGGGGCGCACAGATACGCAGTATTTT. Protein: CSASGAGGRTDTQYF.

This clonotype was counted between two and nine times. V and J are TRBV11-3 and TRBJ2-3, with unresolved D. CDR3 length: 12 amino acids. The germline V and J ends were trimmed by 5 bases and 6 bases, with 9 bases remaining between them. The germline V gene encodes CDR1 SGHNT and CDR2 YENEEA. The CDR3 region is CASSHGPDTQYF. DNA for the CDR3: TGTGCCAGCAGCCACGGCCCGGATACGCAGTATTTT.

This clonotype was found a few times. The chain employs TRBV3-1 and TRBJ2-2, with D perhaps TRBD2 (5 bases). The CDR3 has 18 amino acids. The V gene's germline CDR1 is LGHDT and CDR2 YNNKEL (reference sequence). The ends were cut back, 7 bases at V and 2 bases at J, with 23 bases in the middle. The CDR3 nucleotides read TGTGCCAGCACCGGCGCCACGGAGTGGAGGACCAACACCGGGGAGCTGTTTTTT. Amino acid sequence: CASTGATEWRTNTGELFF.

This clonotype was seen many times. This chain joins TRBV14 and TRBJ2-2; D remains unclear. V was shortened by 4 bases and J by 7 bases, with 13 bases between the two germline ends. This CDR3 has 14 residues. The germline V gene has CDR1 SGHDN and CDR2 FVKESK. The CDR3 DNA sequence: TGTGCCAGCAGCCCTTTTACGGCTTTCGGGGAGCTGTTTTTT. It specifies CASSPFTAFGELFF. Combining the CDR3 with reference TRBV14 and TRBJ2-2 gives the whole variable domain EAGVTQFPSHSVIEKGQTVTLRCDPISGHDNLYWYRRVMGKEIKFLLHFVKESKQDESGMPNNRFLAERTGGTYSTLKVQPAELEDSGVYFCASSPFTAFGELFFGEGSRLTVL.

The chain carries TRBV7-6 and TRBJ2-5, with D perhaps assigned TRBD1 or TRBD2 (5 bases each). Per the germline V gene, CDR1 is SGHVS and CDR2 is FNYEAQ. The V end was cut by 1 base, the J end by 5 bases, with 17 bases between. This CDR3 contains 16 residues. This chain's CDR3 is CASSLGASGTGETQYF. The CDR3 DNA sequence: TGTGCCAGCAGCTTAGGCGCCTCGGGGACGGGGGAGACCCAGTACTTC.

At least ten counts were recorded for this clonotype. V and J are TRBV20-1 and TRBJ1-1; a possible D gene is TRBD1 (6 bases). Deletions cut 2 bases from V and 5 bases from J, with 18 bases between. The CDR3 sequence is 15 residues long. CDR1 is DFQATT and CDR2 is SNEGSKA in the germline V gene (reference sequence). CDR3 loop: CSARSGRGGSTEAFF. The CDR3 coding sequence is TGCAGTGCTAGATCCGGCCGGGGGGGCTCGACTGAAGCTTTCTTT.

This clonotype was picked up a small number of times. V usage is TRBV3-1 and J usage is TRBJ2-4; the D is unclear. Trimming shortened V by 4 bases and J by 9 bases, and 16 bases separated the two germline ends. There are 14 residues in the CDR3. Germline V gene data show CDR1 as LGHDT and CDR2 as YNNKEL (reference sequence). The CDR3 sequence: CASSPSNGRPIQYF. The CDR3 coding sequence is TGTGCCAGCAGCCCGTCCAACGGTCGACCCATTCAGTACTTC.

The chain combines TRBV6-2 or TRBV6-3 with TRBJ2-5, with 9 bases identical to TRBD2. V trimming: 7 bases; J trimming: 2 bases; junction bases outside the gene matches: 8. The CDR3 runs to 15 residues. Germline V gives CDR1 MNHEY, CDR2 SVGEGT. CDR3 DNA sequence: TGTGCCAGCATCCTGAGCGGGGGGCGACAAGAGACCCAGTACTTC. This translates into CASILSGGRQETQYF.

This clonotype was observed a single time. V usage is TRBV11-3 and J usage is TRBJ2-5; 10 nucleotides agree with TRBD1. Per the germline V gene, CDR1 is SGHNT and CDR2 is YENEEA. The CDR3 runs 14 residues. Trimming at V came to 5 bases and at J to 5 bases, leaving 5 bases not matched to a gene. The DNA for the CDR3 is TGTGCCAGCAGCCCCGGGACAGGGGCCGAGACCCAGTACTTC. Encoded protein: CASSPGTGAETQYF.

The CDR3 coding sequence is TGTGCCAGCAGCTTGGGCGCGACGCCGAATGAAAAACTGTTTTTT. It is translated as CASSLGATPNEKLFF. The chain carries TRBV5-5 and TRBJ1-4; the D is unclear. V lost 0 bases and J 5 bases, leaving 11 bases between the germline ends. The germline V gene encodes CDR1 SGHKS and CDR2 YYEKEE (reference sequence). This CDR3 spans 15 amino acids.

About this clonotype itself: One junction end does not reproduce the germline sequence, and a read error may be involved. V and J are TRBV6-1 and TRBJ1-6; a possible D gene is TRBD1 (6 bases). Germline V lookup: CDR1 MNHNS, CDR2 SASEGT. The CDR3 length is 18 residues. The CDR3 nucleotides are TGTGCCAGCGGACACAGGGCGGCTCGGCTATCTGGCAATTCACCCCTCAACTTT. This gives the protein CASGHRAARLSGNSPLNF.

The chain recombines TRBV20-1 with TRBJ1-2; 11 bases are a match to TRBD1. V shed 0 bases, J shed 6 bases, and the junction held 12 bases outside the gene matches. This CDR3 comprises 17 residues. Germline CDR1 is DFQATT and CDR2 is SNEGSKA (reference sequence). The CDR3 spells CSARERWTGGGLNGYTF. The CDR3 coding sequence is TGCAGTGCTAGAGAACGCTGGACAGGGGGCGGATTGAATGGCTACACCTTC.

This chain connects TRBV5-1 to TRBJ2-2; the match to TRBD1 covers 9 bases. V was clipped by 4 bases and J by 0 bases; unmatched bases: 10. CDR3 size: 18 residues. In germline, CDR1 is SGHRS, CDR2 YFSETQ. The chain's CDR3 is CASSTSGTGTANTGELFF. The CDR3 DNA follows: TGCGCCAGCAGCACCTCCGGGACAGGGACGGCGAACACCGGGGAGCTGTTTTTT.

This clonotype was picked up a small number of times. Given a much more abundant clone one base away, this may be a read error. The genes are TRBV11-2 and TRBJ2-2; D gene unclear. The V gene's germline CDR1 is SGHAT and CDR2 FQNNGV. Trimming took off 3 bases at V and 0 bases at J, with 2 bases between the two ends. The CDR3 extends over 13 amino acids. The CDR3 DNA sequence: TGTGCCAGCAGCTTCACGAACACCGGGGAGCTGTTTTTT. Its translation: CASSFTNTGELFF.

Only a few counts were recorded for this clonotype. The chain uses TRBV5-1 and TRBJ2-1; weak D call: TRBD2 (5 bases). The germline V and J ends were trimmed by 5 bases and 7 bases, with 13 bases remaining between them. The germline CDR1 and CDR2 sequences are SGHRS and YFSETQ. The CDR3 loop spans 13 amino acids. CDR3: CASRYAGLNEQFF. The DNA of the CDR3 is TGCGCCAGCAGGTATGCGGGCTTGAATGAGCAGTTCTTC.

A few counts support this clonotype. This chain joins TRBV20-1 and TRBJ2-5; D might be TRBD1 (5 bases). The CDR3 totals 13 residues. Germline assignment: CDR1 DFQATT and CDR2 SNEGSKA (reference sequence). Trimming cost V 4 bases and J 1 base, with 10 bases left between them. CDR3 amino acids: CSAIRAIQETQYF. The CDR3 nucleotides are TGCAGTGCTATCAGGGCAATCCAAGAGACCCAGTACTTC.